A selection of T cell receptor beta chains follows, all from one sample in a study of shared clonotypes between healthy human individuals. Assay: immunoSEQ multiplex PCR; the TCRdb copy retains only in-frame clones and omits some. Seen here are some 2.4 million clones, 80% to 95% observed once, and the top ten hold about 0.38%. The material sequenced was naive CD4+ T cells from PBMCs. Source of these receptors: a man aged 18 to 29 in good health. Some clones in this sample may be carry-over from other donors' samples. The CDR3 runs from the conserved cysteine through the conserved F or W.

TRBV5-1 | CASSPLGSGNTIYF
TRBV18 | CASSPTAGRETQYF
TRBV5-1 | CASSLSGGWTEAFF
TRBV30 | CAWRKSRTYFYEQYF
TRBV28 | CASSLPGTVILAKNIQYF
TRBV9 | CASSGGQANTGELFF
TRBV4-2 | CASSHITGAFYGYTF
TRBV5-3 | CARSPKQGRETQYF
TRBV5-5 | CASSLGQAEQYF
TRBV5-8 | CASSFGQGGYLGQYF
TRBV28 | CASSGNEQFF
TRBV11-2 | CASSSERQISNEKLFF
TRBV12-5 | CASGFGQGAVDTDTQYF
TRBV5-1 | CASSLLALSSYNEQFF
TRBV5-1 | CASSLAQSTGELFF
TRBV5-1 | CASSLTGPPEPQHF
TRBV9 | CASSVDGCKGCGLAGSYEQYF
TRBV7-3 | CASSNWAGETQYF
TRBV6-6 | CASSYPPENTEAFF
TRBV28 | CASSRLGAGETQYF
TRBV7-2 | CASSFSTLLRSYEQYF
TRBV29-1 | CSAGGQGWASEQYF
TRBV9 | CASSVAGTTDTQYF
TRBV28 | CASSDGTRVDTQYF
TRBV27 | CASFTSGRPTDTQYF
TRBV28 | CASSQPGRGVETQYF
TRBV15 | CATSARAGVTEAFF
TRBV5-1 | CASSLVTGYQETQYF
TRBV5-4 | CASSLTGTENYEQYF
TRBV4-1 | CASSQTRTPHNEQFF
TRBV7-3 | CASSLDRNTEAFF
TRBV27 | CASSRPPSGGTGELFF
TRBV27 | CASSLDLAGGEQYF
TRBV28 | CASSPSPTYEQYF
TRBV7-8 | CASSNRDRTTYEQYF
TRBV7-2 | CASSFSPTSGNTIYF
TRBV10-3 | CAISVGGESTDTQYF
TRBV19 | CASSSLGRKNEQFF
TRBV7-9 | CASSPPAGGASTGELFF
TRBV7-2 | CASSLGRTSGQQYF
TRBV11-1 | CASSPVARTGTYEQYF
TRBV14 | CASSQNRVTDTQYF
TRBV28 | CASRWGSGNNEQFF
TRBV6-5 | CASSQPGTAKQYF
TRBV4-1 | CASSQVDLGLSYNEQFF